Each of the 24 T cell receptor beta chains below was sequenced from the same sample in a study of blood T cell repertoires in COVID-19 (dated by TCRdb to the early 2020s). The protocol used for the library was the immunoSEQ multiplex PCR assay. The table was pulled from immuneACCESS by TCRdb, which kept in-frame rearrangements only. Such tables lose some clones; where checked, under half of the loss comes from unresolved V genes, and the rest has no known cause. Counted in this sample were tens of thousands of clones; approximately 89% of them appeared once. The top ten hold around 10% of the sample. The sample consisted of peripheral blood. The receptors here all came from a man older than 75 with acute or convalescent COVID-19.

The rearrangement joins TRBV25-1 to TRBJ2-1; 9 bases are a match to TRBD2. Trimming removed 2 bases from V and 0 bases from J; junction bases left unmatched: 2. The CDR3 is 16 amino acids. CDR1 MGHDK and CDR2 SYGVNS come from the germline V gene. CDR3 residues: CASSELAGTSYNEQFF. CDR3 sequence (DNA): TGTGCCAGCAGTGAACTAGCGGGGACCTCCTACAATGAGCAGTTCTTC.

This clone appeared once. The chain recombines TRBV25-1 with TRBJ1-4, with a possible D match to TRBD1 (5 bases). Trimming stripped 4 bases from V and 4 bases from J, with 13 bases between. The germline V gene encodes CDR1 MGHDK and CDR2 SYGVNS. This CDR3 has 15 amino acids. The CDR3 DNA is TGTGCCAGCAGTGCCCGCGGGACCGGTAATGAAAAACTGTTTTTT. The encoded protein is CASSARGTGNEKLFF. The full variable domain, its missing parts supplied by reference TRBV25-1 and TRBJ1-4, is EADIYQTPRYLVIGTGKKITLECSQTMGHDKMYWYQQDPGMELHLIHYSYGVNSTEKGDLSSESTVSRIRTEHFPLTLESARPSHTSQYLCASSARGTGNEKLFFGSGTQLSVL.

The chain has TRBV5-1 and TRBJ1-1; TRBD1 matches at 9 bases. V shed 5 bases, J shed 1 base, and the junction held 9 bases outside the gene matches. Germline-derived CDR1 and CDR2 are SGHRS and YFSETQ. CDR3 length: 16 residues. The CDR3 is CASSFTGTGKNTEAFF. The DNA for the CDR3 is TGCGCCAGCAGTTTTACCGGGACAGGGAAGAACACTGAAGCTTTCTTT.

The chain joins TRBV7-9 to TRBJ1-2; D is possibly TRBD1 (5 bases). The CDR3 has 14 amino acids. CDR1 is SEHNR, CDR2 FQNEAQ, per germline (reference sequence). The germline V and J ends were trimmed by 1 base and 5 bases, with 11 bases remaining between them. This chain's CDR3 is CASSLEGREYGYTF. CDR3 DNA sequence: TGTGCCAGCAGCTTAGAGGGCAGGGAATATGGCTACACCTTC.

The chain recombines TRBV6-2 or TRBV6-3 with TRBJ2-3; 7 nucleotides match TRBD1. This CDR3 is 16 amino acids long. Germline V CDR1 and CDR2: MNHEY, SVGEGT. The V gene end was trimmed by 6 bases and the J gene end by 2 bases; junction bases not matched to a gene: 11. As DNA, the CDR3 is TGTGCCAGCAGCACGAGGGGGCGGTTAGTCACAGATACGCAGTATTTT. Encoded protein: CASSTRGRLVTDTQYF.

This chain joins TRBV10-3 and TRBJ1-2; TRBD1 matches 9 bases. V was pared by 6 bases and J by 4 bases, with 3 bases of the junction left unmatched. Germline V gives CDR1 ENHRY, CDR2 SYGVKD. The CDR3 has 13 amino acids. The CDR3 loop reads CAISQDRGYGYTF. DNA for the CDR3: TGTGCCATCAGCCAGGACAGGGGCTATGGCTACACCTTC.

This clone was picked up a small number of times. The genes are TRBV25-1 and TRBJ2-3, with 10 bases fitting TRBD2. CDR1 and CDR2 from the germline V gene are MGHDK and SYGVNS. The CDR3 has 17 amino acids. Trimming at V came to 4 bases and at J to 2 bases, leaving 9 bases not matched to a gene. The chain's CDR3 is CASSGPRTSGVTDTQYF. CDR3 bases: TGTGCCAGCAGTGGTCCCCGGACTAGCGGAGTCACAGATACGCAGTATTTT.

This chain uses TRBV19 with TRBJ1-2, with D unresolved. Germline V lookup: CDR1 LNHDA, CDR2 SQIVND (reference sequence). The CDR3 is 15 residues long. The V end was cut by 3 bases, the J end by 2 bases, with 13 bases between. CDR3 nucleotides: TGTGCCAGTAGTATGCAGGCGTCGGGGAACTATGGCTACACCTTC. Residues: CASSMQASGNYGYTF. The whole variable domain, remainder taken from reference TRBV19 and TRBJ1-2, is DGGITQSPKYLFRKEGQNVTLSCEQNLNHDAMYWYRQDPGQGLRLIYYSQIVNDFQKGDIAEGYSVSREKKESFPLTVTSAQKNPTAFYLCASSMQASGNYGYTFGSGTRLTVV.

This clone was picked up a small number of times. The chain employs TRBV7-9 and TRBJ1-2; D uncertain. Germline V gives CDR1 SEHNR, CDR2 FQNEAQ (reference sequence). The V end was cut by 5 bases, the J end by 5 bases, with 15 bases between. The CDR3 totals 14 residues. For the CDR3, the DNA is TGTGCCAGCAGCCCTGGCGGAGGAGTATATGGCTACACCTTC. Amino acids: CASSPGGGVYGYTF. The entire variable domain, with the rest obtained from reference TRBV7-9 and TRBJ1-2, is as follows: DTGVSQNPRHKITKRGQNVTFRCDPISEHNRLYWYRQTLGQGPEFLTYFQNEAQLEKSRLLSDRFSAERPKGSFSTLEIQRTEQGDSAMYLCASSPGGGVYGYTFGSGTRLTVV.

The chain uses TRBV10-2 and TRBJ1-6; D remains ambiguous. V gave up 6 bases and J gave up 7 bases, with 7 bases separating them. This CDR3 has 12 residues. The germline V gene encodes CDR1 WSHSY and CDR2 SAAADI. CDR3 sequence: CASRDGNSPLHF. CDR3 DNA: TGCGCCAGCAGAGACGGGAATTCACCCCTCCACTTT.

The V gene is TRBV6-5, the J gene TRBJ2-3, with a weak D call TRBD1 (5 bases). Germline V lookup: CDR1 MNHEY, CDR2 SVGAGI. This CDR3 is built from 13 residues. Trimming shortened V by 5 bases and J by 3 bases, and 9 bases separated the two germline ends. The CDR3 here is CASSRGTTDTQYF. DNA for the CDR3: TGTGCCAGCAGTAGGGGAACGACAGATACGCAGTATTTT.

The chain combines TRBV11-2 with TRBJ2-3; D is uncertain. The germline gives CDR1 SGHAT, CDR2 FQNNGV. The V end lost 5 bases, the J end lost 2 bases, and 5 bases lay between the germline ends. The CDR3 totals 12 residues. The CDR3 DNA is TGTGCCAGCAGCCCCTTCACAGATACGCAGTATTTT. It yields the protein CASSPFTDTQYF.

J is TRBJ2-7 and V is TRBV10-2; 9 positions agree with TRBD1. The ends lost 6 bases at V and 2 bases at J; junction bases unmatched: 5. The CDR3 is 14 amino acids. Germline V gives CDR1 WSHSY, CDR2 SAAADI. As DNA, the CDR3 is TGCGCCAGCAGATCCGGGACAGGGACCTACGAGCAGTACTTC. This encodes CASRSGTGTYEQYF.

The V and J genes are TRBV5-1 and TRBJ1-2; the match to TRBD1 covers 8 bases. V lost 4 bases, J lost 2 bases, and 7 bases stayed unmatched. From germline, CDR1 is SGHRS and CDR2 YFSETQ. The CDR3 runs to 15 residues. The CDR3 spells CASSGPTGDNYGYTF. CDR3 DNA: TGCGCCAGCAGCGGCCCGACAGGGGACAACTATGGCTACACCTTC.

The table lists this clone with a few counts. J is TRBJ2-3 and V is TRBV11-3; 7 bases are shared with TRBD2. Losses at the gene ends were 4 bases for V and 13 bases for J; bases not matched to a gene: 14. Per the germline V gene, CDR1 is SGHNT and CDR2 is YENEEA. CDR3 size: 14 residues. CDR3 bases: TGTGCCAGCAGCTCCTATGAGGGAGGGCCTATGAAGTATTTT. Translating it yields CASSSYEGGPMKYF. Together with reference TRBV11-3 and TRBJ2-3, the CDR3 gives the full variable domain: EAGVVQSPRYKIIEKKQPVAFWCNPISGHNTLYWYLQNLGQGPELLIRYENEEAVDDSQLPKDRFSAERLKGVDSTLKIQPAELGDSAVYLCASSSYEGGPMKYFGPGTRLTVL.

A single count supports this clone. The rearrangement uses TRBV28 and TRBJ2-7; 9 positions agree with TRBD2. The CDR3 extends over 15 amino acids. V shed 7 bases and J 1 base; nucleotides not matched to a gene: 8. Germline loops: CDR1 MDHEN, CDR2 SYDVKM. The CDR3 DNA is TGTGCCAGCACCCCGGCGGGGGGGAATTCCTACGAGCAGTACTTC. Protein product: CASTPAGGNSYEQYF.

This clone was counted between two and nine times. One end of the junction does not line up with germline, which may come from a read error. This chain joins TRBV6-2 or TRBV6-3 and TRBJ1-2; 7 bases align to TRBD1. CDR1 MNHEY and CDR2 SVGEGT come from the germline V gene. The CDR3 spans 12 residues. The CDR3 here is CASSNPEDRTAF. CDR3 in DNA: TGTGCCAGCAGCAACCCGGAGGACAGGACGGCCTTC.

This chain connects TRBV28 to TRBJ2-3, with D perhaps matching TRBD2 (7 bases). CDR1 and CDR2 from the germline V gene are MDHEN and SYDVKM. The CDR3 runs to 16 residues. V lost 6 bases, J lost 8 bases, and 24 bases lay in between. The CDR3 DNA follows: TGTGCCAGCAGCCCGAGGGCGGGCGGGGGCTTTCTTACGCAGTATTTT. Protein: CASSPRAGGGFLTQYF. The full variable domain, its missing parts supplied by reference TRBV28 and TRBJ2-3, is DVKVTQSSRYLVKRTGEKVFLECVQDMDHENMFWYRQDPGLGLRLIYFSYDVKMKEKGDIPEGYSVSREKKERFSLILESASTNQTSMYLCASSPRAGGGFLTQYFGPGTRLTVL.

The gene calls are TRBV12-5 and TRBJ2-1, with TRBD1 as a possible D gene (5 bases). The CDR3 spans 15 residues. With 3 bases removed from V and 4 bases from J, the gap between germline ends came to 13 bases. CDR1 is LGHNT and CDR2 is FRNRAP in the germline V gene. This chain's CDR3 is CASGFYQGLYNEQFF. CDR3 DNA: TGTGCTAGTGGTTTTTACCAGGGCCTATACAATGAGCAGTTCTTC.

This sequence joins TRBV11-3 and TRBJ1-6; D remains unclear. Trimming removed 2 bases from V and 9 bases from J, with 8 bases in between. The CDR3 contains 13 residues. CDR1 is SGHNT, CDR2 YENEEA, per germline. In nucleotides, the CDR3 is TGTGCCAGCAGCTTACTCCCCAGTTCACCCCTCCACTTT. Its protein is CASSLLPSSPLHF.

J is TRBJ1-4 and V is TRBV7-9; D is possibly TRBD1 (6 bases). The ends were cut back, 1 base at V and 5 bases at J, with 17 bases in the middle. Germline V lookup: CDR1 SEHNR, CDR2 FQNEAQ (reference sequence). CDR3 length: 17 amino acids. CDR3 sequence reads: CASSLVRTGIWNEKLFF. The CDR3 DNA sequence: TGTGCCAGCAGCTTAGTTCGTACAGGGATTTGGAATGAAAAACTGTTTTTT. Variable domain in full (rest from reference TRBV7-9 and TRBJ1-4): DTGVSQNPRHKITKRGQNVTFRCDPISEHNRLYWYRQTLGQGPEFLTYFQNEAQLEKSRLLSDRFSAERPKGSFSTLEIQRTEQGDSAMYLCASSLVRTGIWNEKLFFGSGTQLSVL.

This clone was seen a few times. The chain joins TRBV15 to TRBJ1-1; a weak D match, TRBD1 (5 bases). The germline V and J ends were trimmed by 0 bases and 5 bases, with 10 bases remaining between them. Germline V gene data show CDR1 as LNHNV and CDR2 as YYDKDF (reference sequence). There are 14 residues in the CDR3. CDR3 nucleotide sequence: TGTGCCACCAGCAGAGAAGACAGTAATACTGAAGCTTTCTTT. Residues: CATSREDSNTEAFF.

The chain has TRBV7-9 and TRBJ2-5; tentative D call: TRBD1 (5 bases). CDR1 is SEHNR, CDR2 FQNEAQ, per germline (reference sequence). CDR3 length: 13 amino acids. Trimming shortened V by 5 bases and J by 6 bases, and 13 bases separated the two germline ends. The CDR3 nucleotides read TGTGCCAGCAGCACCTTTCAGGGAAAGACCCAGTACTTC. Amino acid sequence: CASSTFQGKTQYF.

The chain has TRBV10-3 and TRBJ1-2; TRBD1 matches 9 bases. Trimming removed 6 bases from V and 7 bases from J; junction bases left unmatched: 0. The CDR3 runs to 11 residues. The germline CDR1 and CDR2 sequences are ENHRY and SYGVKD. CDR3 loop: CAIRGQGGYTF. The CDR3 DNA reads as TGTGCCATCAGGGGACAGGGTGGCTACACCTTC.